The 28 T cell receptor beta chains given below trace back to one sample, sequenced in a study of cytomegalovirus exposure and HLA in healthy donors. It was with 60 Vbeta and 13 Jbeta primers that the PCR ran. Measured with immunoSEQ multiplex PCR; TCRdb has only the in-frame clones, and not every one. The repertoire consists of 150,000 or so clones, with just under 75% occurring once and the leading ten covering approximately 1.6%. Specimen: PBMCs. All receptors derive from a woman in her late teens or twenties in good health and CMV-seronegative.

CDR3 residues: CASSLAWAGYTNTGELFF. The CDR3 DNA follows: TGTGCCAGCAGCTTAGCGTGGGCAGGGTATACGAACACCGGGGAGCTGTTTTTT. The rearrangement joins TRBV7-9 to TRBJ2-2; tentatively, D is TRBD1 (5 bases). Trimming removed 0 bases from V and 0 bases from J, with 14 bases in between. The CDR3 sequence is 18 residues long. CDR1 SEHNR and CDR2 FQNEAQ come from the germline V gene (reference sequence).

This rearrangement joins TRBV19 to TRBJ1-1; 9 bases are shared with TRBD1. The V segment lost 7 bases and the J segment 0 bases; nucleotides outside the gene matches: 6. CDR3 length: 15 amino acids. Germline assignment: CDR1 LNHDA and CDR2 SQIVND (reference sequence). The CDR3 coding sequence is TGTGCCAGTAACGAACAGGGGGCCATGAACACTGAAGCTTTCTTT. It specifies CASNEQGAMNTEAFF.

V usage is TRBV28 and J usage is TRBJ1-6; 11 bases map to TRBD1. The V gene end was trimmed by 6 bases and the J gene end by 9 bases; junction bases not matched to a gene: 10. Per germline, CDR1 MDHEN and CDR2 SYDVKM. CDR3 length: 16 amino acids. The DNA of the CDR3 is TGTGCCAGCAGCAAGGACAGGGGGCGCCTAATTTCACCCCTCCACTTT. It translates to CASSKDRGRLISPLHF.

This sequence joins TRBV6-5 and TRBJ2-3; no clear D. Germline V lookup: CDR1 MNHEY, CDR2 SVGAGI. This CDR3 has 13 amino acids. Trimming removed 5 bases from V and 1 base from J, with 7 bases in between. The chain's CDR3 is CASSQYGTDTQYF. The CDR3 DNA follows: TGTGCCAGCAGTCAGTACGGCACAGATACGCAGTATTTT.

The chain has TRBV7-9 and TRBJ1-2; a weak D match, TRBD1 (6 bases). Germline V gene data show CDR1 as SEHNR and CDR2 as FQNEAQ (reference sequence). With 4 bases removed from V and 5 bases from J, the gap between germline ends came to 14 bases. This CDR3 has 14 amino acids. The CDR3 protein is CASSYSGTSYGYTF. As DNA, the CDR3 is TGTGCCAGCAGCTACTCCGGGACATCGTATGGCTACACCTTC.

The chain combines TRBV14 with TRBJ2-3; maybe TRBD1 (6 bases). Germline-derived CDR1 and CDR2 are SGHDN and FVKESK. V lost 3 bases and J 2 bases, leaving 9 bases between the germline ends. The CDR3 sequence is 14 residues long. CDR3 sequence: CASSQWTVTDTQYF. CDR3 bases: TGTGCCAGCAGCCAGTGGACAGTCACAGATACGCAGTATTTT.

The chain couples TRBV7-8 to TRBJ2-1, with TRBD2 identical over 9 bases. Germline V CDR1 and CDR2: SGHVS, FQNEAQ. Trimming cost V 3 bases and J 7 bases; bases outside gene matches: 7. This CDR3 is built from 15 residues. The CDR3 reads CASSFGDSGRNEQFF. CDR3 nucleotides: TGTGCCAGCAGCTTCGGTGATAGCGGGAGAAATGAGCAGTTCTTC.

The V call is TRBV7-2, the J call TRBJ1-5; no definite D call. V lost 3 bases and J lost 5, with 8 bases in between. Germline CDR1 and CDR2: SGHTA and FQGNSA. This CDR3 region has 13 residues. The CDR3 region has the DNA TGTGCCAGCAGCTTTAATAGAGATCAGCCCCAGCATTTT. Translating it yields CASSFNRDQPQHF.

CDR3 in amino acids: CASSQGTGVEAFF. The DNA of the CDR3 is TGTGCCAGCAGCCAAGGTACAGGGGTAGAAGCTTTCTTT. J is TRBJ1-1 and V is TRBV4-2, with 7 bases lining up with TRBD1. From germline, CDR1 is LGHNA and CDR2 YNFKEQ. The CDR3 loop spans 13 amino acids. Trimming cost V 1 base and J 8 bases; bases outside gene matches: 4.

The chain uses TRBV7-2 and TRBJ2-2; 7 bases line up with TRBD1. CDR1 is SGHTA and CDR2 is FQGNSA in the germline V gene. V dropped 8 bases and J dropped 2; count of bases not matched to a gene: 11. This CDR3 comprises 16 residues. The CDR3 loop reads CASGMTGTVNTGELFF. The CDR3, as DNA: TGTGCCAGCGGGATGACCGGGACAGTTAACACCGGGGAGCTGTTTTTT.

V usage is TRBV7-8 and J usage is TRBJ1-5, with unresolved D. V was pared by 4 bases and J by 2 bases, with 15 bases between. The germline V gene has CDR1 SGHVS and CDR2 FQNEAQ. This CDR3 spans 16 amino acids. The CDR3 DNA reads as TGTGCCAGCAGCTCCACCTCAGACATAGGCAATCAGCCCCAGCATTTT. This encodes CASSSTSDIGNQPQHF.

The rearrangement links TRBV6-1 to TRBJ2-7; 10 bases line up with TRBD1. V shed 3 bases and J 2 bases; nucleotides not matched to a gene: 7. This CDR3 contains 16 residues. Germline CDR1 and CDR2: MNHNS and SASEGT. The CDR3: CASSEFPGTGAYEQYV. CDR3 nucleotide sequence: TGTGCCAGCAGTGAGTTTCCTGGGACAGGGGCCTACGAGCAGTACGTC.

This clone appeared a few times. This chain links TRBV5-8 with TRBJ2-6; D is possibly TRBD2 (5 bases). Germline values: CDR1 SGHTS, CDR2 YDEGEE. Trimming removed 1 base at V and 2 bases at J, with 13 bases between. The CDR3 contains 17 residues. CDR3 amino acids: CASSLYIGGAGANVLTF. The CDR3 DNA reads as TGTGCCAGCAGCTTGTATATAGGAGGTGCTGGGGCCAACGTCCTGACTTTC.

This clone was observed a handful of times. V is TRBV21-1 and J is TRBJ1-5; TRBD1, the table's D call, was not compared with the DNA. TRBV21-1 is a pseudogene segment. This CDR3 has 19 amino acids. CDR3 sequence: CASSKFSSLGVAMGQPQHF. Here the CDR3 DNA reads TGTGCCAGCAGCAAATTTTCATCTTTAGGGGTCGCTATGGGTCAGCCCCAGCATTTT.

As to this clone: At one end, the junction sequence differs from germline, possibly due to a read error. V is TRBV27 and J is TRBJ2-7, with 9 bases matching TRBD1. CDR1 is MNHEY, CDR2 SMNVEV, per germline (reference sequence). This CDR3 spans 14 amino acids. CDR3 in amino acids: CASSQGQGLYEQHF. For the CDR3, the DNA is TGTGCCAGCAGTCAAGGACAGGGGCTCTACGAGCAGCACTTC.

This clone was seen only a few times. The chain carries TRBV7-8 and TRBJ1-4; 7 bases agree with TRBD1. Germline V gene sequence: CDR1 SGHVS, CDR2 FQNEAQ. Germline trimming cut 6 bases from V and 2 bases from J; bases unmatched to any gene: 6. The CDR3 runs 15 residues. The CDR3 protein is CASRYRQGTNEKLFF. The CDR3 nucleotides are TGTGCCAGCAGATATAGACAGGGTACTAATGAAAAACTGTTTTTT.

The V and J genes are TRBV4-3 and TRBJ1-1; possible D gene TRBD1, 6 bases. The germline V gene has CDR1 LGHNA and CDR2 YSLEER. This CDR3 spans 13 amino acids. Trimming shortened V by 0 bases and J by 6 bases, and 8 bases separated the two germline ends. The CDR3 DNA reads TGCGCCAGCAGCCAAGATAACAGGGCTGAAGCTTTCTTT. This gives the protein CASSQDNRAEAFF.

The chain joins TRBV4-1 to TRBJ2-5, with 7 nucleotides matching TRBD2. Unmatched junction bases numbered 8, after V lost 1 base and J lost 3 bases. Germline assignment: CDR1 MGHRA and CDR2 YSYEKL. This CDR3 contains 16 residues. The CDR3 region has the DNA TGCGCCAGCAGCCAAGTGTCCCGCGGGGGAGAAGAGACCCAGTACTTC. This sequence encodes CASSQVSRGGEETQYF.

V is TRBV7-8 and J is TRBJ2-3, with 9 positions matching TRBD2. The V and J ends lost 5 bases and 4 bases, in that order; junction bases with no gene match: 13. Germline loops: CDR1 SGHVS, CDR2 FQNEAQ. The CDR3 consists of 17 residues. The CDR3 coding sequence is TGTGCCAGCAGCCAACCGATAGGCGGGAGGGTGGCAGATACGCAGTATTTT. Translation gives CASSQPIGGRVADTQYF.

The V call is TRBV5-6, the J call TRBJ1-6; D is uncertain. Germline V gives CDR1 SGHDT, CDR2 YYEEEE. The CDR3 is 16 residues long. V lost 4 bases to trimming and J lost 7 bases, with 18 bases between them. The CDR3 bases are TGTGCCAGCAGCGGCCCTTTGGTGACGGAGAATTCACCCCTCCACTTT. It yields the protein CASSGPLVTENSPLHF. Drawing the rest from reference TRBV5-6 and TRBJ1-6, the complete variable domain is DAGVTQSPTHLIKTRGQQVTLRCSPKSGHDTVSWYQQALGQGPQFIFQYYEEEERQRGNFPDRFSGHQFPNYSSELNVNALLLGDSALYLCASSGPLVTENSPLHFGNGTRLTVT.

This chain connects TRBV19 to TRBJ2-1, with 9 bases identical to TRBD2. The CDR3 consists of 15 residues. CDR1 LNHDA and CDR2 SQIVND come from the germline V gene (reference sequence). Germline trimming cut 3 bases from V and 2 bases from J; bases unmatched to any gene: 2. CDR3 in amino acids: CASSIPSGTYNEQFF. The DNA of the CDR3 is TGTGCCAGTAGTATCCCTAGCGGGACCTACAATGAGCAGTTCTTC.

This rearrangement joins TRBV6-5 to TRBJ1-4; D might be TRBD1 (5 bases). This CDR3 comprises 15 residues. Trimming shortened V by 5 bases and J by 4 bases, and 14 bases separated the two germline ends. Germline V CDR1 and CDR2: MNHEY, SVGAGI. CDR3 sequence reads: CASSPAGRLNEKLFF. CDR3 nucleotides: TGTGCCAGCAGTCCAGCGGGACGGCTTAATGAAAAACTGTTTTTT.

There are a few counts of this clone. This chain uses TRBV10-3 with TRBJ1-1, with D unresolved. Germline values: CDR1 ENHRY, CDR2 SYGVKD. V shed 9 bases and J shed 1 base, with 12 bases lying between them. The CDR3 sequence is 13 residues long. The CDR3 nucleotides are TGTGCCATGGCGAGGGCCCAGAACACTGAAGCTTTCTTT. Its protein is CAMARAQNTEAFF.

The chain joins TRBV5-1 to TRBJ2-1; 8 positions match TRBD1. Unmatched junction bases numbered 7, after V lost 4 bases and J lost 1 base. The CDR3 sequence is 16 residues long. Germline loops: CDR1 SGHRS, CDR2 YFSETQ. CDR3: CASSVSTGGSYNEQFF. Written as DNA, the CDR3 is TGCGCCAGCAGCGTCTCCACAGGGGGGTCCTACAATGAGCAGTTCTTC.

The chain joins TRBV5-1 to TRBJ2-3, with D perhaps matching TRBD2 (5 bases). CDR1 SGHRS and CDR2 YFSETQ come from the germline V gene. V dropped 0 bases and J dropped 6 bases, with 8 bases sitting between them. This CDR3 comprises 13 residues. CDR3 sequence reads: CASSLVSGDTQYF. In nucleotides, the CDR3 is TGCGCCAGCAGCTTGGTCAGCGGCGATACGCAGTATTTT.

V gene TRBV13 combines with J gene TRBJ2-1, with 7 positions matching TRBD2. Trimming took 0 bases from V and 7 from J; bases not matched to a gene: 9. Germline-derived CDR1 and CDR2 are PRHDT and FYEKMQ (reference sequence). The CDR3 has 16 amino acids. CDR3 in DNA: TGTGCCAGCAGCTTAGGGCGGGGAGGGCCCGAAAATGAGCAGTTCTTC. The encoded protein is CASSLGRGGPENEQFF.

This chain joins TRBV15 and TRBJ2-3; D not resolved. Germline CDR1 is LNHNV and CDR2 is YYDKDF (reference sequence). This CDR3 comprises 16 residues. V was clipped by 5 bases and J by 2 bases, with 17 bases between them. CDR3 bases: TGTGCCACCAGCCCTCGGGTCGCGGCCAACACAGATACGCAGTATTTT. It yields the protein CATSPRVAANTDTQYF.

The V and J genes are TRBV27 and TRBJ2-1; the match to TRBD2 covers 8 bases. CDR1 MNHEY and CDR2 SMNVEV come from the germline V gene (reference sequence). This CDR3 contains 15 residues. The junction had 9 bases not matched to a gene; V was cut back by 3 bases and J by 8 bases. This CDR3 is CASSFWTGGPYEQFF. The CDR3 DNA follows: TGTGCCAGCAGTTTCTGGACGGGAGGGCCATATGAGCAGTTCTTC.